These 5 T cell receptor beta chains originate from one sample sequenced in a study of blood T cell repertoires in COVID-19. The table came from immunoSEQ multiplex PCR; TCRdb's copy has only in-frame clones and leaves some out. The repertoire includes under 60,000 clones, roughly 83% of them detected once, and around 9.6% sits in the top ten. Material for sequencing was peripheral blood. All receptors derive from a man aged 25 to 40 with COVID-19, enrolled during active disease.

The gene calls are TRBV4-2 and TRBJ2-2, with 9 positions matching TRBD2. CDR1 is LGHNA and CDR2 is YNFKEQ in the germline V gene. The CDR3 length is 17 residues. Trimming removed 0 bases from V and 4 bases from J; junction bases left unmatched: 6. The DNA of the CDR3 is TGTGCCAGCAGCCAAGATGTCGGGCGGGAGGGCACCGGGGAGCTGTTTTTT. It specifies CASSQDVGREGTGELFF.

The chain carries TRBV28 and TRBJ1-5; D not resolved. The CDR3 runs to 13 residues. The germline V gene has CDR1 MDHEN and CDR2 SYDVKM. The ends were cut back, 5 bases at V and 4 bases at J, with 9 bases in the middle. The CDR3 nucleotides read TGTGCCAGCAGTCCTAACGGTAATCAGCCCCAGCATTTT. The encoded protein is CASSPNGNQPQHF.

As DNA, the CDR3 is TGTGCCTGGAGCGCCCGGGAGGGAGGCTACGAGCAGTACTTC. This sequence encodes CAWSAREGGYEQYF. The V call is TRBV30, the J call TRBJ2-7; 8 bases line up with TRBD2. The trim removed 3 bases at V and 3 bases at J, leaving 7 bases unmatched. Germline-derived CDR1 and CDR2 are GTSNPN and SVGIG (reference sequence). CDR3 length: 14 amino acids.

The V call is TRBV5-4, the J call TRBJ2-1; 10 nucleotides agree with TRBD2. This CDR3 comprises 16 residues. Germline V gives CDR1 SGHNT, CDR2 YYREEE (reference sequence). J gave up 1 base and V 5 bases, and 6 bases lay outside the gene matches. The CDR3 DNA is TGTGCCAGCAGTTCATGGACTAGCGGATCCTACAATGAGCAGTTCTTC. Its translation: CASSSWTSGSYNEQFF.

The rearrangement joins TRBV6-1 to TRBJ2-7; 10 positions match TRBD1. V lost 3 bases and J lost 4; bases outside the gene matches: 3. The CDR3 spans 14 residues. Per the germline V gene, CDR1 is MNHNS and CDR2 is SASEGT. CDR3 residues: CASSEPGQGYEQYF. DNA of the CDR3: TGTGCCAGCAGTGAGCCGGGACAGGGGTACGAGCAGTACTTC.